These 27 T cell receptor beta chains were all obtained from the same sample, sequenced in a study of T-cell memory formation after mild COVID-19. TCRdb analysed the 5' RACE reads with MiXCR anew, one entry per CDR3 protein. This sample has about 430,000 distinct CDR3 sequences; 24% occur once, and the top ten carry 8.8%. Sequencing input: PBMCs or a T cell subset sorted from them (not recorded which). These receptors originate from an adult woman who had mild COVID-19 (a few samples of this study predate the infection). Cell type and time point are not known.

The table lists this clonotype with many counts. In nucleotides, the CDR3 is TGTGCCAGCAGCTTAGAGGCGGGGGACAGACAGACCCAGTACTTC. Its protein is CASSLEAGDRQTQYF. The chain links TRBV7-6 to TRBJ2-5; D may correspond to TRBD1 or TRBD2 (7 bases each). Germline CDR1 and CDR2: SGHVS and FNYEAQ. CDR3 length equals 15 residues. Trimming cost V 1 base and J 6 bases, with 15 bases left between them.

The chain has TRBV24-1 and TRBJ2-1; 8 bases match TRBD1. Germline loops: CDR1 KGHDR, CDR2 SFDVKD. The J segment lost 0 bases and the V segment lost 3 bases, leaving 6 bases of the junction unmatched. The CDR3 length is 17 residues. CDR3 sequence: CATSDHMGQASYNEQFF. The CDR3 region has the DNA TGTGCCACCAGTGATCACATGGGACAGGCCTCCTACAATGAGCAGTTCTTC.

This clonotype was observed a handful of times. J is TRBJ1-2 and V is TRBV7-2; maybe TRBD1 (5 bases). The CDR3 is 14 residues long. Trimming removed 5 bases from V and 3 bases from J, with 13 bases in between. Germline-derived CDR1 and CDR2 are SGHTA and FQGNSA. CDR3 nucleotide sequence: TGTGCCAGCAGCCGTGCAGGGATGGACTATGGCTACACCTTC. This gives the protein CASSRAGMDYGYTF.

The gene calls are TRBV4-1 and TRBJ2-2; D uncertain. CDR1 is MGHRA and CDR2 is YSYEKL in the germline V gene. CDR3 length: 16 amino acids. Trimming stripped 4 bases from V and 4 bases from J, with 16 bases between. CDR3 sequence (DNA): TGCGCCAGCAGCCGGGGTCTTGGGGTTGCCACCGGGGAGCTGTTTTTT. Amino acids: CASSRGLGVATGELFF.

This clonotype showed up just a few times. The chain carries TRBV7-8 and TRBJ2-3, with D unclear. This CDR3 is 15 amino acids long. Germline values: CDR1 SGHVS, CDR2 FQNEAQ. The ends were cut back, 3 bases at V and 0 bases at J, with 10 bases in the middle. This CDR3 is CASSFLGTSTDTQYF. CDR3 nucleotides: TGTGCCAGCAGCTTTTTGGGAACTAGCACAGATACGCAGTATTTT.

This chain uses TRBV24-1 with TRBJ2-5; possibly TRBD1 for D (6 bases). Per the germline V gene, CDR1 is KGHDR and CDR2 is SFDVKD. CDR3 length equals 16 residues. Trimming cost V 4 bases and J 1 base, with 15 bases left between them. Here the CDR3 DNA reads TGTGCCACCAGTGACACCACTTACAGGGCCCAAGAGACCCAGTACTTC. This codes for CATSDTTYRAQETQYF.

A few counts support this clonotype. J is TRBJ2-5 and V is TRBV25-1, with 8 nucleotides matching TRBD1. Trimming removed 1 base from V and 1 base from J; junction bases left unmatched: 8. The CDR3 has 17 amino acids. Germline-derived CDR1 and CDR2 are MGHDK and SYGVNS. CDR3 nucleotide sequence: TGTGCCAGCAGTGAATCCCTTAGACAGGGGCCCCAAGAGACCCAGTACTTC. Protein product: CASSESLRQGPQETQYF.

This clonotype was picked up a small number of times. The V gene is TRBV12-3 or TRBV12-4, the J gene TRBJ2-1, with 7 bases lining up with TRBD2. This CDR3 comprises 11 residues. The ends lost 11 bases at V and 7 bases at J; junction bases unmatched: 5. The CDR3 region has the DNA TGTGCCTCCTTACTAGCGAATGAGCAGTTCTTC. It encodes CASLLANEQFF.

This clonotype was observed a few times. The genes are TRBV24-1 and TRBJ2-3; the match to TRBD2 covers 7 bases. J was trimmed by 3 bases and V by 4 bases; bases with no gene match: 9. The CDR3 loop spans 16 amino acids. CDR1 and CDR2 (germline): KGHDR, SFDVKD. CDR3 loop: CATSDPTSPKTDTQYF. CDR3 bases: TGTGCCACCAGTGACCCGACTAGCCCAAAAACAGATACGCAGTATTTT.

The J gene is TRBJ1-1, the V gene TRBV13; TRBD1 might be the D (6 bases). The CDR3 runs 16 residues. In germline, CDR1 is PRHDT, CDR2 FYEKMQ (reference sequence). V was trimmed by 4 bases and J by 4 bases, leaving 19 bases between them. In DNA form, the CDR3 reads TGTGCCAGCAGCTCAGAGGACAGTACTCCAACCACTGAAGCTTTCTTT. It codes for CASSSEDSTPTTEAFF.

The chain couples TRBV9 to TRBJ1-3; D might be TRBD1 (5 bases). There are 16 residues in the CDR3. In germline, CDR1 is SGDLS, CDR2 YYNGEE. V was pared by 0 bases and J by 2 bases, with 12 bases between. CDR3 residues: CASSVDPGTAGNTIYF. The CDR3 bases are TGTGCCAGCAGCGTAGATCCCGGGACGGCTGGAAACACCATATATTTT.

V and J are TRBV7-2 and TRBJ1-6; possible D gene TRBD1, 6 bases. Looked up from germline, CDR1 is SGHTA and CDR2 is FQGNSA. The CDR3 runs 16 residues. V was pared by 5 bases and J by 9 bases, with 20 bases between. CDR3 residues: CASSPNSQGQGSPLHF. In DNA, the CDR3 is TGTGCCAGCAGCCCGAACAGTCAGGGACAAGGTTCACCCCTCCACTTT.

The chain couples TRBV4-1 to TRBJ2-7; D could derive from TRBD1 or TRBD2 (5 bases each). The CDR3 loop spans 13 amino acids. CDR1 is MGHRA and CDR2 is YSYEKL in the germline V gene. Trimming took 3 bases from V and 0 from J, leaving 6 bases between them. This CDR3 is CASSHGGSYEQYF. CDR3 nucleotides: TGCGCCAGCAGCCATGGGGGCTCCTACGAGCAGTACTTC.

This clonotype was found a few times. The rearrangement links TRBV12-3 or TRBV12-4 to TRBJ2-6; tentative D call: TRBD2 (5 bases). The CDR3 extends over 14 amino acids. Trimming left V 6 bases short and J 2 bases short, with 8 bases between. CDR3 sequence: CASRDGAGANVLTF. The CDR3 coding sequence is TGTGCCAGCAGGGACGGGGCTGGGGCCAACGTCCTGACTTTC.

The sample holds a few counts of this clonotype. This rearrangement joins TRBV15 to TRBJ2-2; a weak D match, TRBD2 (6 bases). With 1 base removed from V and 5 bases from J, the gap between germline ends came to 11 bases. CDR1 is LNHNV, CDR2 YYDKDF, per germline (reference sequence). The CDR3 consists of 15 residues. The CDR3 reads CATSRAGAETGELFF. The CDR3 DNA reads TGTGCCACCAGCAGAGCGGGAGCGGAGACCGGGGAGCTGTTTTTT.

The gene calls are TRBV20-1 and TRBJ1-2; D unresolved. Germline values: CDR1 DFQATT, CDR2 SNEGSKA (reference sequence). V lost 0 bases, J lost 6 bases, and 8 bases lay in between. CDR3 size: 12 residues. The chain's CDR3 is CSARERFDGYTF. CDR3 coding DNA: TGCAGTGCTAGAGAGAGGTTCGATGGCTACACCTTC.

The chain carries TRBV11-2 and TRBJ1-5, with D possibly TRBD1 on 5 matching bases. CDR1 SGHAT and CDR2 FQNNGV come from the germline V gene. This CDR3 is 13 amino acids long. V was pared by 6 bases and J by 6 bases, with 12 bases between. The CDR3 region has the DNA TGTGCCAGCAGTCGGGACCGGCTTCAGCCCCAGCATTTT. It specifies CASSRDRLQPQHF.

The chain uses TRBV7-9 and TRBJ1-6; 10 nucleotides line up with TRBD1. V shed 5 bases and J 8 bases; nucleotides not matched to a gene: 9. Germline values: CDR1 SEHNR, CDR2 FQNEAQ (reference sequence). The CDR3 has 16 residues. DNA of the CDR3: TGTGCCAGCAGCCCAACCCGGGACAGGGGACATTCACCCCTCCACTTT. Translating gives CASSPTRDRGHSPLHF.

This clonotype was counted between two and nine times. The chain recombines TRBV4-1 with TRBJ1-1; 7 nucleotides agree with TRBD1. The CDR3 totals 15 residues. With V trimmed by 0 bases and J by 4 bases, 5 bases remained unmatched. Germline lookup yields CDR1 MGHRA and CDR2 YSYEKL. Written as DNA, the CDR3 is TGCGCCAGCAGCCAAGATAGGGGGCCTCCCACTGAAGCTTTCTTT. Protein product: CASSQDRGPPTEAFF.

V usage is TRBV5-6 and J usage is TRBJ2-7, with TRBD1 matching 10 bases. V shed 4 bases, J shed 5 bases, and the junction held 6 bases outside the gene matches. CDR1 is SGHDT and CDR2 is YYEEEE in the germline V gene. The CDR3 runs 14 residues. As DNA, the CDR3 is TGTGCCAGCAGCGAGGGGGACAGGGGCCACGAGCAGTACTTC. Translated, it gives CASSEGDRGHEQYF.

This clonotype was seen a handful of times. V is TRBV12-3 or TRBV12-4 and J is TRBJ1-1; 7 bases agree with TRBD1. J was trimmed by 2 bases and V by 8 bases; bases with no gene match: 8. CDR3 length equals 14 residues. Written as DNA, the CDR3 is TGTGCCAGCGGCCCTGGGACAGCAAACACTGAAGCTTTCTTT. Its protein product is CASGPGTANTEAFF.

This clonotype was seen a handful of times. The rearrangement joins TRBV24-1 to TRBJ2-1; 11 nucleotides match TRBD2. This CDR3 has 16 amino acids. The V and J ends lost 5 bases and 7 bases, in that order; junction bases with no gene match: 9. Germline-derived CDR1 and CDR2 are KGHDR and SFDVKD. The CDR3 region is CATSGLSGRAPNEQFF. CDR3 sequence (DNA): TGTGCCACCAGTGGCCTTAGCGGGAGGGCCCCAAATGAGCAGTTCTTC.

This clonotype was observed a few times. The genes are TRBV5-1 and TRBJ2-1, with 13 bases fitting TRBD2. CDR1 and CDR2 (germline): SGHRS, YFSETQ. This CDR3 spans 17 amino acids. After removal of 0 bases from V and 8 bases from J, the junction contained 8 bases not matched to a gene. Written as DNA, the CDR3 is TGCGCCAGCAGCTTGGGACGGACTAGCGGGAGTGTCGATGAGCAGTTCTTC. Its translation is CASSLGRTSGSVDEQFF.

The V gene is TRBV27, the J gene TRBJ1-2, with TRBD1 as a possible D gene (5 bases). Germline V gene sequence: CDR1 MNHEY, CDR2 SMNVEV (reference sequence). V gave up 6 bases and J gave up 6 bases, with 20 bases separating them. This CDR3 region has 15 residues. The DNA for the CDR3 is TGTGCCAGCAGCCACAAAAGGTCAGGGAACGATGGCTACACCTTC. It encodes CASSHKRSGNDGYTF.

This clonotype was observed a few times. V usage is TRBV7-9 and J usage is TRBJ2-7; D might be TRBD1 or TRBD2, each matching 5 bases. Trimming shortened V by 1 base and J by 5 bases, and 12 bases separated the two germline ends. The germline CDR1 and CDR2 sequences are SEHNR and FQNEAQ (reference sequence). The CDR3 runs to 14 residues. The CDR3 bases are TGTGCCAGCAGCTTAGGTGAGGGGTACCACGAGCAGTACTTC. Its translation: CASSLGEGYHEQYF.

This clonotype was counted a few times. The rearrangement uses TRBV27 and TRBJ2-1; D is ambiguous. Between the trimmed V and J ends, which lost 2 bases and 10 bases, there was a span of 9 bases. The CDR3 sequence is 12 residues long. Germline loops: CDR1 MNHEY, CDR2 SMNVEV (reference sequence). The CDR3 DNA follows: TGTGCCAGCAGTTTAGGGGTCAGCGAGCAGTTCTTC. This sequence encodes CASSLGVSEQFF.

This chain links TRBV29-1 with TRBJ2-7; 10 bases are shared with TRBD1. The CDR3 extends over 15 amino acids. CDR1 is SQVTM, CDR2 ANQGSEA, per germline. Trimming at V came to 5 bases and at J to 3 bases, leaving 10 bases not matched to a gene. The CDR3 nucleotides are TGCAGCGTTTCCCCCGGGACAGGGGCCTTCTACGAGCAGTACTTC. It yields the protein CSVSPGTGAFYEQYF.